The entry below gives a single TCR beta chain sequence along with its context. Its antigen remains unknown. One end of the junction does not line up with germline, which may come from a read error. This sample stems from a study of tumor and adjacent non-tumor tissue in lung cancer. Study-level information: Patients comprised about a dozen adenocarcinoma, 2 squamous cell carcinoma and 1 small cell lung cancer. Samples averaged approximately 4.2 million productive TCRbeta reads each. Overall study findings and caveats: In normal lung, the top 100 clones were significantly more dominant than in tumor.

CDR1 and CDR2 from the germline V gene are SGHNT and YYREEE (reference sequence). This CDR3 has 13 residues. The template was RNA from unsorted bulk tissue. The library came from three nested PCR rounds adapted from ARM-PCR protocols. From the multiplex PCR reads, TCRdb called clonotypes with MiXCR, one entry per CDR3 protein. The profile shows fewer than 85,000 distinct CDR3 sequences, over 80% of them singletons. Sequencing used lung tumor tissue. The source is a woman aged 45-59 years with non-small cell lung cancer. V and J are TRBV5-4 and TRBJ2-7; D is ambiguous. The CDR3 sequence: CASSSTDSYERYF. In DNA form, the CDR3 reads TGTGCCAGCAGTTCAACAGATTCCTACGAGCGGTACTTC.